One and the same sample provided the 11 T cell receptor beta chains below, sequenced in a study of blood T cell repertoires in COVID-19. Libraries were prepared by immunoSEQ multiplex PCR; TCRdb keeps only in-frame clonotypes and omits some of them. The sample comprises about 140,000 clones, around 80% of which are singletons, and 1.9% rests with the top ten. The sample comprised peripheral blood. The source of these receptors is a woman aged 55-69 years with acute or convalescent COVID-19.

This rearrangement joins TRBV7-9 to TRBJ1-6; D possibly corresponds to TRBD1 (5 bases). Per the germline V gene, CDR1 is SEHNR and CDR2 is FQNEAQ (reference sequence). The CDR3 has 13 residues. Between the trimmed V and J ends, which lost 1 base and 8 bases, there was a span of 6 bases. CDR3 sequence: CASSLGGDSPLHF. CDR3 bases: TGTGCCAGCAGCTTAGGGGGGGATTCACCCCTCCACTTT.

The table lists this clone with a count of one. The chain joins TRBV10-3 to TRBJ2-7, with 8 bases identical to TRBD2. V lost 0 bases to trimming and J lost 0 bases; unmatched junction nucleotides: 4. CDR3 length equals 16 residues. Germline V gene lookup returns CDR1 ENHRY and CDR2 SYGVKD. The CDR3 is CAISESLTSASYEQYF. The CDR3 nucleotides read TGTGCCATCAGTGAGTCCTTGACTAGCGCCTCCTACGAGCAGTACTTC.

This clone appeared once. V and J are TRBV19 and TRBJ1-2; TRBD1 agrees at 11 bases. The length of the CDR3 is 13 residues. Germline V gives CDR1 LNHDA, CDR2 SQIVND (reference sequence). V lost 5 bases to trimming and J lost 7 bases; unmatched junction nucleotides: 3. CDR3 DNA sequence: TGTGCCAGTAGTGTGGACAGGGGGCTTGGCTACACCTTC. Translation gives CASSVDRGLGYTF.

The genes are TRBV11-1 and TRBJ2-2; 8 bases align to TRBD1. The CDR3 has 16 residues. The V segment lost 5 bases and the J segment 4 bases; nucleotides outside the gene matches: 9. Germline CDR1 SGHAT, CDR2 FQDESV (reference sequence). The CDR3 DNA reads as TGTGCCAGCAGCACCAAGACAGGGGTAGGCACCGGGGAGCTGTTTTTT. It codes for CASSTKTGVGTGELFF.

This rearrangement joins TRBV5-1 to TRBJ2-1; D is uncertain. This CDR3 comprises 16 residues. V lost 3 bases, J lost 10 bases, and 23 bases lay in between. Germline V gives CDR1 SGHRS, CDR2 YFSETQ. CDR3 sequence (DNA): TGCGCCAGCAGCTCCAAGACGGGTCTTCGGTCCAAGGAGCAGTTCTTC. Translating gives CASSSKTGLRSKEQFF.

The V gene is TRBV6-5, the J gene TRBJ1-5; 8 bases line up with TRBD1. Germline assignment: CDR1 MNHEY and CDR2 SVGAGI. The CDR3 sequence is 13 residues long. Losses at the gene ends were 10 bases for V and 5 bases for J; bases not matched to a gene: 7. The CDR3: CAITTGGDQPQHF. The CDR3 nucleotides are TGTGCCATTACTACAGGGGGAGATCAGCCCCAGCATTTT.

This rearrangement joins TRBV27 to TRBJ2-2, with TRBD1 matching 10 bases. With V trimmed by 3 bases and J by 7 bases, 5 bases remained unmatched. The germline V gene has CDR1 MNHEY and CDR2 SMNVEV (reference sequence). The CDR3 has 15 residues. The CDR3 protein is CASSFRQGAVGELFF. The CDR3 DNA sequence: TGTGCCAGCAGTTTTCGACAGGGGGCGGTCGGGGAGCTGTTTTTT.

V usage is TRBV9 and J usage is TRBJ2-3; 10 nucleotides agree with TRBD2. V lost 3 bases, J lost 1 base, and 5 bases stayed unmatched. Germline lookup yields CDR1 SGDLS and CDR2 YYNGEE. The CDR3 extends over 16 amino acids. The CDR3: CASSEPSGSRTDTQYF. As DNA, the CDR3 is TGTGCCAGCAGCGAGCCTAGCGGGAGTCGCACAGATACGCAGTATTTT.

This chain links TRBV28 with TRBJ2-6; possibly TRBD2 for D (5 bases). Germline V CDR1 and CDR2: MDHEN, SYDVKM. The CDR3 has 17 residues. V was trimmed by 3 bases and J by 0 bases, leaving 12 bases between them. This CDR3 reads CASSLVGEYSGANVLTF. The DNA of the CDR3 is TGTGCCAGCAGTTTGGTCGGGGAATACTCTGGGGCCAACGTCCTGACTTTC. Complete variable domain (other parts from reference TRBV28 and TRBJ2-6): DVKVTQSSRYLVKRTGEKVFLECVQDMDHENMFWYRQDPGLGLRLIYFSYDVKMKEKGDIPEGYSVSREKKERFSLILESASTNQTSMYLCASSLVGEYSGANVLTFGAGSRLTVL.

This chain links TRBV28 with TRBJ1-2; 8 bases line up with TRBD1. V trimming: 8 bases; J trimming: 4 bases; junction bases outside the gene matches: 9. There are 14 residues in the CDR3. Germline V gene data show CDR1 as MDHEN and CDR2 as SYDVKM. The CDR3 here is CASQTRGPAYGYTF. As DNA, the CDR3 is TGTGCCAGCCAAACCAGGGGGCCAGCCTATGGCTACACCTTC.

The rearrangement links TRBV27 to TRBJ1-5; D might be TRBD1 (6 bases). Germline values: CDR1 MNHEY, CDR2 SMNVEV (reference sequence). The length of the CDR3 is 14 residues. Trimming stripped 5 bases from V and 4 bases from J, with 12 bases between. The CDR3 DNA sequence: TGTGCCAGCAGTCCCCCGGGACAAAATCAGCCCCAGCATTTT. It yields the protein CASSPPGQNQPQHF.